This T cell receptor (beta chain) emerged from a study of patients and donors after allogeneic stem cell transplantation. CDR3 length equals 14 residues. Trimming removed 5 bases from V and 3 bases from J; junction bases left unmatched: 6. CDR1 is SGHTA, CDR2 FQGNSA, per germline. Each CDR3 protein gets one entry after TCRdb re-called the RT-PCR reads with MiXCR. In the table there are approximately 250,000 distinct CDR3 sequences, roughly 13% of which are singletons. The chain links TRBV7-2 to TRBJ2-7; 8 bases match TRBD2. This receptor was obtained from a human donor who was either an allogeneic HSCT recipient or a stem cell or donor lymphocyte infusion donor (not recorded which). It is not recorded whose cells these are; they may come from a transplant donor. The sample consisted of blood, either unsorted or a sorted T cell fraction (not recorded which). CDR3 sequence: CASSLGGEVYEQYF. As DNA, the CDR3 is TGTGCCAGCAGCCTCGGGGGGGAGGTCTACGAGCAGTACTTC.